The sequence of this T cell receptor beta chain was determined in a study of CD8+CD57+ T cells in acquired aplastic anemia. Previously, flow cytometry had revealed CD8+CD57+ cell expansion in the patients chosen for sequencing. Genomic DNA served as template for TCR beta VDJ and CDR3 profiling. Each CDR3 protein is one row after TCRdb ran MiXCR on the reads. This repertoire shows roughly 160,000 distinct CDR3 sequences, 40% to 55% found once; its top ten account for roughly 2.8%. This CDR3 is built from 15 residues. The ends lost 7 bases at V and 10 bases at J; junction bases unmatched: 13. This TCR was sampled from a human donor with aplastic anemia. Material for sequencing was sorted CD4+, CD8+, or CD8+CD57+ T cells (not recorded which) from PBMCs. The rearrangement links TRBV12-3 or TRBV12-4 to TRBJ1-4; TRBD1 matches at 9 bases. The CDR3 sequence: CASTIDRTGVGKLFF. The CDR3 DNA reads as TGTGCCAGCACCATTGATCGGACAGGGGTAGGAAAACTGTTTTTT.